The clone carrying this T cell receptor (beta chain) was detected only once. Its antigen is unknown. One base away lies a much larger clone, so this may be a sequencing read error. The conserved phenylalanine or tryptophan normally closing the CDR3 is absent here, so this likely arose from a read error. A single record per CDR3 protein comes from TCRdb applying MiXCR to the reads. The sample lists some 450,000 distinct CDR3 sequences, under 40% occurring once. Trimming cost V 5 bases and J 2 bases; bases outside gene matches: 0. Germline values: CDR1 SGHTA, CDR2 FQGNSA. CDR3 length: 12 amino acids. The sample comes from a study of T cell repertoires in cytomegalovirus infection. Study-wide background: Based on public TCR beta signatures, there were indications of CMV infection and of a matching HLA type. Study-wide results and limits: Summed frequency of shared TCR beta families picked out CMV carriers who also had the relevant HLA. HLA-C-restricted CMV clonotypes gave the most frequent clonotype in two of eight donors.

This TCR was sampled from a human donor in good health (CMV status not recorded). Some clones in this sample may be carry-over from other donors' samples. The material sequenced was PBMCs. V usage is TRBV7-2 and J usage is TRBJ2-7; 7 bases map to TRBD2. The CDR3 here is CASSRGAYEQYL. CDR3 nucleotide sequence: TGTGCCAGCAGCCGGGGGGCCTACGAGCAGTACTTA.